Detailed here is one T cell receptor (beta chain). At least ten counts were recorded for this clonotype. Its antigen remains unidentified. It has no much larger one-base neighbor in the sample; base qualities were not kept. Amplification of TCR beta CDR3 regions was carried out from RNA transcripts. For the first round of RT-PCR on the TCR CDR3, the HTBI primer set was used together with the Qiagen OneStep RT-PCR kit. A second multiplex PCR round built the libraries, followed by size selection and purification. Sequencing of the libraries was done on an Illumina HiSeq2000 using paired-end 100 bp reads. As for the authors' bioinformatics: SOAPnuke was used to process the raw data, removing reads that contained adapters or uncalled bases, had a mean Phred below 15, or lacked an exact match to the constant primer or identifier. COPE v1.2.5 was used to merge the high-quality paired reads, and each unique nucleotide sequence was defined as a clonotype. MiTCR v1.1 was used to align clonotypes to the IMGT TRBV, TRBD and TRBJ reference segments. Only V-J combinations with frequency above 0.0001, covering about 99% of repertoires, were analysed. A TCS score was defined as the ratio between F50 (clonal expansion) and ExV (chaos), using BLOSUM62-based TCRdist between CDR3 peptides within each V-J. Welch's t-statistics and random forest reduced approximately 520 V-J features to roughly 13, which were used in a naive Bayes classifier (R e1071). The public reads were quality trimmed at Q25 with fastp and then assembled into clones with MiXCR by TCRdb, keeping productive beta chains. Merged by CDR3 protein, the rows form single entries marked with the most common genes and DNA. It is TCRdb's table, rather than the study itself, that gives the V and J calls and clone size. This sample is represented by about 360,000 distinct CDR3 sequences; 13% of them were singletons. About 9.1% of the sample comes from the top ten.

The sample originates from a study of T cells in Graves' hyperthyroidism and ophthalmopathy (dated by TCRdb to about 2019). Concerning the study at large: Peripheral blood was sampled at the time of initial diagnosis, prior to any treatment. To identify distinguishing TCR V-J signatures, a discovery cohort of about 100 patients was used, comprising 43 with Graves' ophthalmopathy and roughly 60 with stable Graves' hyperthyroidism. Following sampling, methimazole starting at 30 mg daily was given to hyperthyroidism patients, and high-dose intravenous methylprednisolone was given to ophthalmopathy patients. TCR Vbeta CDR3 sequencing of 120 to 150 peripheral blood samples (roughly 41 ophthalmopathy, around 80 hyperthyroidism and around 17 progressor patients) is reported in the paper. In several Graves' hyperthyroidism patients, the study also compared T-cell repertoires from thyroid tissue with T-cell repertoires from blood. The 100 discovery patients were randomly split 7:3 into training and test sets. Whether ophthalmopathy could be predicted prospectively was tested in an independent validation cohort made up of under 20 hyperthyroidism patients plus 17 patients who later progressed to ophthalmopathy.

Graves' hyperthyroidism was defined as stable when no progression to ophthalmopathy occurred over 18 months of follow-up. Hyperthyroidism patients were newly diagnosed, had a disease duration of under 2 months, and were aged 18 to 65 years. Exclusion was applied to patients with uncontrolled infections, other autoimmune diseases, pregnancy or lactation. Diagnoses relied on clinical symptoms, serum thyroxine and TRAb, thyroid ultrasound and orbital computed tomography. PBMCs were isolated from approximately 10 ml of fresh peripheral blood by Ficoll-Paque density gradient centrifugation. Total RNA was extracted using Trizol reagent, and RNA quality was assessed on an Agilent 2100 Bioanalyzer. Findings and caveats that apply to the study as a whole: Blood samples also contained most of the expanded thyroid clonotypes (frequency above 0.001), which suggests that blood repertoires may reflect thyroid immune responses. No statistical method was used to set the sample size in advance, and investigators knew the group allocation. In validation, progression to ophthalmopathy was predicted by the model with 70.59% sensitivity and 72.22% specificity, a median of roughly 6 months before onset. In cross-validation, a model built on a 13 V-J signature told ophthalmopathy apart from stable hyperthyroidism with over 85% sensitivity and about 81% specificity, and in testing the same model reached 80%/75%.

The source of this sequence is a woman between 18 and 29 years old with Graves' hyperthyroidism. The sample consisted of blood.

The DNA is as follows: TGTGCCAGCTCACCCCCGGGACAGGGACTCAATGGGGCCTACGAGCAGTACTTC. The translation is CASSPPGQGLNGAYEQYF. This chain is built from TRBV18 and TRBJ2-7; the junction holds 9 bases that match TRBD1. CDR1 and CDR2 are read off the germline V gene as KGHSH and LQKENI. V is pruned by 3 bases and J by 2 bases, leaving 14 bases of the junction without a gene match. Measured from the cysteine to the phenylalanine, the CDR3 is 18 residues long. Only the CDR3 DNA is retained, 54 bases long and in frame from the first base.